The subject of this entry is one T cell receptor (beta chain). Its antigen is unidentified. The sample belongs to a study of blood T cells in healthy people across ages. The CDR3 is 12 residues long. Trimming cost V 3 bases and J 7 bases, with 10 bases left between them. The V gene's germline CDR1 is SGHTA and CDR2 FQGNSA. Next came a second PCR, run for about 7 to 12 cycles, which used a sample-barcoded 5' primer along with a J-beta primer mix. Every sample produced at least 2.5 million CDR3-containing paired-end reads. TCRdb re-analysed the 5' RACE reads in MiXCR, keeping a single row per CDR3 protein. The sample records approximately 790,000 distinct CDR3 sequences, 60% to 80% being singletons. Study-wide results and caveats: In older individuals, TCR beta diversity per million T cells was lower, falling roughly linearly with age. When set beside aged donors, long-lived donors presented more naive CD4+ cells and higher diversity.

This chain links TRBV7-2 with TRBJ2-7; D unresolved. Sequencing was carried out using blood. The receptor was derived from a man in his thirties or forties in good health. The CDR3 protein is CASSFSENEQYF. CDR3 bases: TGTGCCAGCAGCTTCTCCGAAAATGAGCAGTACTTC.